A selection of T cell receptor beta chains follows, all from one sample in a study of blood T cell repertoires in COVID-19. Sequencing was performed with immunoSEQ multiplex PCR; in TCRdb, only in-frame clones are kept and a portion is missing. The table lists under 250,000 clones, around 92% of them singletons. What was sequenced was peripheral blood. These receptors were obtained from a man aged 30 to 39 with acute or convalescent COVID-19. The CDR3 runs from the conserved cysteine through the conserved F or W. Clone size appears in some rows only: once, few, many, or a class for an expanded clone.

v_gene	j_gene	abundance	CDR3aa
TRBV27	TRBJ1-6	-	CASSLLPSSYNSPLHF
TRBV11-1	TRBJ2-4	-	CASSSGLAVAKNIQYF
TRBV5-4	TRBJ1-2	-	CASSSDRAYGYTF
TRBV5-1	TRBJ2-5	-	CASSRFPGQGETQYF
TRBV7-8	TRBJ1-2	-	CASSFLFSNYGYTF
TRBV5-1	TRBJ1-2	-	CASSLEPTVNGYTF
TRBV27	TRBJ2-2	-	CASSWGLNTGELFF
TRBV2	TRBJ2-3	-	CASTASGDTQYF
TRBV11-2	TRBJ1-6	once	CASSLGNRVWALHF
TRBV14	TRBJ2-5	-	CASSYTGGQETQYF